What follows are 4 T cell receptor beta chains derived from one specimen sequenced in a study of T cell therapy after organ transplantation. Regarding time point: 20-29 weeks after completion of therapy. No antigen has been assigned to these receptors. Sequencing was performed with immunoSEQ multiplex PCR; in TCRdb, only in-frame clones are kept and a portion is missing. The table shows some 17,000 clones, with roughly 87% occurring only once. Specimen: CD8+ T cells from blood, collected after autologous CMV-specific T cell therapy. The source of these receptors is a human patient who had received a solid organ transplant and had CMV disease. A share of the T cells may be of graft donor origin.

J is TRBJ2-2 and V is TRBV7-9, with D perhaps matching TRBD2 (6 bases). V was pared by 5 bases and J by 6 bases, with 10 bases between. The germline V gene encodes CDR1 SEHNR and CDR2 FQNEAQ (reference sequence). The CDR3 runs to 13 residues. CDR3 loop: CASSGGVAGELFF. The CDR3 nucleotides are TGTGCCAGCAGCGGCGGGGTGGCCGGGGAGCTGTTTTTT.

The chain uses TRBV4-3 and TRBJ1-5, with D unresolved. The germline gives CDR1 LGHNA, CDR2 YSLEER. The CDR3 is made up of 15 amino acids. V was clipped by 1 base and J by 4 bases, with 11 bases between them. CDR3 sequence: CASSQGGSANQPQHF. The CDR3 region has the DNA TGCGCCAGCAGCCAAGGGGGAAGTGCGAATCAGCCCCAGCATTTT.

This clone was counted once. J is TRBJ2-1 and V is TRBV15; 9 bases map to TRBD1. CDR1 is LNHNV, CDR2 YYDKDF, per germline (reference sequence). The CDR3 is made up of 13 amino acids. With 5 bases clipped from V and 6 bases from J, the junction kept 2 bases outside the gene matches. As DNA, the CDR3 is TGTGCCACCAGCGTGACAGGGGGCAATGAGCAGTTCTTC. Protein product: CATSVTGGNEQFF.

The rearrangement joins TRBV5-4 to TRBJ1-1, with D possibly TRBD1 on 5 matching bases. Germline V gene data show CDR1 as SGHNT and CDR2 as YYREEE (reference sequence). With 6 bases removed from V and 1 base from J, the gap between germline ends came to 16 bases. The CDR3 runs to 15 residues. The CDR3 region is CASTPGRGRNTEAFF. In DNA form, the CDR3 reads TGTGCCAGCACCCCGGGACGGGGGAGGAACACTGAAGCTTTCTTT.